The T cell receptor beta chain under discussion was sequenced for a study of CD8 T cells in Susac syndrome. Study-wide background: At blood draw, Susac syndrome patients were therapy-naive, on corticosteroids, or on intravenous immunoglobulin alone.

A quantity of roughly 0.5 to 1 ug RNA underwent reverse transcription using random hexamers. TCRdb re-called the immunoSEQ multiplex PCR reads through MiXCR, storing one row per CDR3 protein. This sample has around 150,000 distinct CDR3 sequences, with just under 95% found just once. There are 15 residues in the CDR3. CDR1 SGHDN and CDR2 FVKESK come from the germline V gene. Trimming pared 1 base from V and 6 bases from J, leaving 13 bases between. Overall study results and limits: Expansion of Susac CD8+ clones peaked in TEMRA cells and in active patients. As the study acknowledged, the number of individuals in its TCR sequencing and HLA analysis was relatively small. Detection of Susac-specific public clones gave over 15 in total CD8+ repertoires and about five in CD8+ TEMRA repertoires.

Points on this clonotype: Its antigen remains unidentified.

This receptor was identified in a human donor with Susac syndrome. Sample: CD8+ T cells from PBMCs. The chain links TRBV14 to TRBJ2-1, with a weak D call TRBD1 (6 bases). DNA for the CDR3: TGTGCCAGCAGCCAAGTTCTGGGGGCGGGCAATGAGCAGTTCTTC. This encodes CASSQVLGAGNEQFF.